This T cell receptor beta chain was retrieved from a study of Ad26.COV2.S vaccination and SARS-CoV-2 variants. Background on the study: Doses of Ad26.COV2.S were injected into muscle once or twice, 56 days apart.

Germline assignment: CDR1 MNHEY and CDR2 SMNVEV (reference sequence). V was trimmed by 3 bases and J by 6 bases, leaving 5 bases between them. CDR3 length: 12 residues. As for treatment: around 19 received Ad26.COV2.S at low or high dose, single or two shots; several received placebo; per-sample allocation not given. All samples were drawn on day 63, counting from the first vaccine or placebo injection. It was an adult aged 18-55 years in Boston who was the donor. Sequencing used immunoSEQ multiplex PCR; TCRdb keeps in-frame clones, though not all of them. The table has about 460,000 clones, nearly 90% seen once. Regarding this clone: The antigen is not known.

Findings and caveats of the study: Substantial response breadth was reportedly seen for spike-specific CD8+ and CD4+ T cells after vaccination. An underestimation of total T cell responses may have resulted from the TCR breadth and depth analyses.

The rearrangement uses TRBV27 and TRBJ2-2; D remains ambiguous. Specimen: peripheral blood, collected in a trial of Ad26.COV2.S vaccine versus placebo. The clonotype comes from a person between 18 and 65 years old who received the Ad26.COV2.S COVID-19 vaccine or a placebo. CDR3 sequence (DNA): TGTGCCAGCAGTTTTGGCCCCGGGGAGCTGTTTTTT. Protein: CASSFGPGELFF.